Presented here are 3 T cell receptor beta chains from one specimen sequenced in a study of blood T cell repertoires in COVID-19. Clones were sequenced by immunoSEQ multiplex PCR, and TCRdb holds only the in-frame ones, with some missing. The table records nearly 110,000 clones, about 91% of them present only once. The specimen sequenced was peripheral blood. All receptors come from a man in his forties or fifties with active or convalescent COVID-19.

This chain's CDR3 is CASSPRKLYGYTF. As DNA, the CDR3 is TGTGCCAGCAGTCCGAGGAAGCTCTATGGCTACACCTTC. The gene calls are TRBV12-3 or TRBV12-4 and TRBJ1-2; D gene uncertain. This CDR3 spans 13 amino acids. Between the trimmed V and J ends, which lost 5 bases and 4 bases, there was a span of 11 bases.

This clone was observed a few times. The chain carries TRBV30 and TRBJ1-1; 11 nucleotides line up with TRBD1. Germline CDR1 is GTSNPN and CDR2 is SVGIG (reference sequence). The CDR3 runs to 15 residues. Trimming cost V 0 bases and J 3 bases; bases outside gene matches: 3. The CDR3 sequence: CAWSVSGQGDTEAFF. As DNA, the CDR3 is TGTGCCTGGAGTGTTTCGGGACAGGGGGACACTGAAGCTTTCTTT.

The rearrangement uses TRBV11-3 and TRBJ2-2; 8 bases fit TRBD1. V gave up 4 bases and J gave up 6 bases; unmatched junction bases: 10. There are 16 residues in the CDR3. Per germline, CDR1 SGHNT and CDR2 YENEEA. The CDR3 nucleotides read TGTGCCAGCAGCTCTCTAGACAGGGGTATTCCCGGGGAGCTGTTTTTT. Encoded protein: CASSSLDRGIPGELFF.